This record looks at one T cell receptor beta chain sequence and its context. The antigen remains unidentified. The data belong to a study of beta chain features in type 1 diabetes. The CDR3 spans 14 residues. The V gene end was trimmed by 3 bases and the J gene end by 3 bases; junction bases not matched to a gene: 3. CDR1 KGHSH and CDR2 LQKENI come from the germline V gene. TCRB transcripts that were expressed got sequenced, as all of the isolated RNA had been reverse transcribed. The repertoire was sequenced with immunoSEQ multiplex PCR; TCRdb's copy has only in-frame clones and lacks some. The sample consists of about 280,000 clones, about 15% of them appearing once. CD45RO/CCR7/CD25/CD127/CD95/CD27 sorting isolated CD4+ naive, central memory, regulatory and stem cell-like memory cells. Overall study findings and caveats: Moderately but significantly shorter TCRB CDR3s were found in Type 1 diabetes patients in all four CD4+ subsets.

The sample consisted of naive CD4+ T cells from blood. This receptor was obtained from a man between 18 and 35 years old with type 1 diabetes. The chain employs TRBV18 and TRBJ1-2; TRBD1 aligns across 8 bases. The CDR3 DNA reads TGTGCCAGCTCACCCGGGACAGGACACTATGGCTACACCTTC. The encoded protein is CASSPGTGHYGYTF.